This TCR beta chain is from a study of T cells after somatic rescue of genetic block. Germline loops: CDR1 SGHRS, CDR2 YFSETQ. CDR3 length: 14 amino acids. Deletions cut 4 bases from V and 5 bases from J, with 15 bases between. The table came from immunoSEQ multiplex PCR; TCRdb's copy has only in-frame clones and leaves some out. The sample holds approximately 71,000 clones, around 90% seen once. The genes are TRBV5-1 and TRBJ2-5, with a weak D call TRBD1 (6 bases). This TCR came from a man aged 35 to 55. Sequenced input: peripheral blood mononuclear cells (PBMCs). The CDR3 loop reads CASSTGQLGETQYF. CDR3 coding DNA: TGCGCCAGCAGCACCGGACAGTTGGGGGAGACCCAGTACTTC.